A single sample is the source of the 27 T cell receptor beta chains below, sequenced in a study of T cell clonotyping in hematopoietic cell transplantation. Indicated time point: recipient sample about 28 days before transplant, after cytoreduction. Clones were read by immunoSEQ multiplex PCR, and TCRdb kept only the in-frame ones, dropping some. The table has tens of thousands of clones, roughly 80% seen once. The sample here was peripheral blood mononuclear cells, taken before stem cell transplant. These receptors were taken from a man between 60 and 75 years old with myelodysplastic syndrome. Some clones in this sample may be carry-over from other donors' samples.

The CDR3 sequence: CASNRDSSTDTQYF. In DNA, the CDR3 is TGTGCCAGTAACCGGGACAGTAGCACAGATACGCAGTATTTT. The rearrangement uses TRBV2 and TRBJ2-3; 7 bases fit TRBD1. CDR1 is SNHLY, CDR2 FYNNEI, per germline. There are 14 residues in the CDR3. V was pared by 9 bases and J by 0 bases, with 6 bases of the junction left unmatched.

This clone was counted only a few times. The rearrangement links TRBV9 to TRBJ1-3; possible D gene TRBD1, 6 bases. The CDR3 has 13 amino acids. Trimming shortened V by 7 bases and J by 0 bases, and 8 bases separated the two germline ends. The germline gives CDR1 SGDLS, CDR2 YYNGEE. The CDR3 nucleotides read TGTGCCAGCGGACAGAGCTCTGGAAACACCATATATTTT. Amino acids: CASGQSSGNTIYF.

The table lists this clone with a few counts. This chain uses TRBV5-6 with TRBJ1-3; D remains unclear. Germline values: CDR1 SGHDT, CDR2 YYEEEE. V was trimmed by 7 bases and J by 3 bases, leaving 17 bases between them. The CDR3 loop spans 15 amino acids. CDR3 loop: CASRMWRARGNTIYF. The DNA of the CDR3 is TGTGCCAGCCGGATGTGGAGGGCGCGTGGAAACACCATATATTTT.

The V gene is TRBV28, the J gene TRBJ2-4, with TRBD1 matching over 7 bases. J lost 7 bases, V lost 6 bases, and 9 bases had no gene match. CDR3 length: 14 amino acids. Germline loops: CDR1 MDHEN, CDR2 SYDVKM. CDR3 sequence: CASRTRAQGNIQYF. The CDR3 nucleotides read TGTGCCAGCAGAACACGCGCACAGGGGAACATTCAGTACTTC.

The V and J genes are TRBV4-2 and TRBJ2-2; 9 bases align to TRBD1. The CDR3 has 15 amino acids. After removal of 2 bases from V and 4 bases from J, the junction contained 2 bases not matched to a gene. Germline values: CDR1 LGHNA, CDR2 YNFKEQ. The CDR3 spells CASSQQQGATGELFF. The DNA of the CDR3 is TGTGCCAGCAGCCAACAACAGGGGGCCACCGGGGAGCTGTTTTTT.

The chain has TRBV7-9 and TRBJ1-4, with D unresolved. Germline V gene sequence: CDR1 SEHNR, CDR2 FQNEAQ (reference sequence). This CDR3 has 15 amino acids. Trimming removed 0 bases from V and 8 bases from J, with 13 bases in between. The CDR3 region has the DNA TGTGCCAGCAGCTTAGCGGGTGGTTTGGCGGAAAAACTGTTTTTT. This translates into CASSLAGGLAEKLFF.

The CDR3 coding sequence is TGCGCCAGCAGCCAAGAATTAGCGGGGGGGACAGATACGCAGTATTTT. As protein: CASSQELAGGTDTQYF. The chain links TRBV4-3 to TRBJ2-3, with 11 bases that match TRBD2. V shed 0 bases and J 3 bases; nucleotides not matched to a gene: 2. The germline V gene encodes CDR1 LGHNA and CDR2 YSLEER. This CDR3 has 16 residues.

V usage is TRBV6-1 and J usage is TRBJ2-3; D not resolved. CDR1 is MNHNS, CDR2 SASEGT, per germline. Deletions cut 0 bases from V and 4 bases from J, with 17 bases between. This CDR3 region has 17 residues. CDR3 amino acids: CASSEALHAWPPDTQYF. In DNA, the CDR3 is TGTGCCAGCAGTGAAGCGCTTCATGCGTGGCCTCCAGATACGCAGTATTTT.

This rearrangement joins TRBV11-2 to TRBJ1-3; D remains ambiguous. Germline values: CDR1 SGHAT, CDR2 FQNNGV. Trimming stripped 0 bases from V and 0 bases from J, with 21 bases between. There are 20 residues in the CDR3. The CDR3, as DNA: TGTGCCAGCAGCTTAGAGTTAAATAGGAGGCCCCCCTCCTCTGGAAACACCATATATTTT. Amino acids: CASSLELNRRPPSSGNTIYF.

The gene calls are TRBV7-2 and TRBJ1-2, with 8 bases fitting TRBD1. This CDR3 is 15 amino acids long. J gave up 4 bases and V 5 bases, and 9 bases lay outside the gene matches. CDR1 SGHTA and CDR2 FQGNSA come from the germline V gene. The CDR3, as DNA: TGTGCCAGCAGCGTCGACAGGGGAGAAGGCTATGGCTACACCTTC. Its protein is CASSVDRGEGYGYTF.

This chain links TRBV5-6 with TRBJ1-5; D uncertain. Trimming cost V 0 bases and J 3 bases, with 7 bases left between them. Germline CDR1 and CDR2: SGHDT and YYEEEE. The CDR3 is 14 amino acids. The CDR3 reads CASSLGSINQPQHF. The DNA of the CDR3 is TGTGCCAGCAGCTTGGGCTCCATCAATCAGCCCCAGCATTTT. Looking up the rest from reference TRBV5-6 and TRBJ1-5 gives the full variable domain: DAGVTQSPTHLIKTRGQQVTLRCSPKSGHDTVSWYQQALGQGPQFIFQYYEEEERQRGNFPDRFSGHQFPNYSSELNVNALLLGDSALYLCASSLGSINQPQHFGDGTRLSIL.

The rearrangement uses TRBV19 and TRBJ1-3, with D tentatively TRBD1 (6 bases). CDR1 and CDR2 (germline): LNHDA, SQIVND (reference sequence). With 2 bases removed from V and 2 bases from J, the gap between germline ends came to 7 bases. This CDR3 contains 14 residues. CDR3 residues: CASSIQGPGNTIYF. The CDR3 bases are TGTGCCAGTAGTATACAGGGGCCTGGAAACACCATATATTTT.

The CDR3 nucleotides are TGTGCCAGCAGTTTATCTGCATGGGGGGGTTGGGGATATAATTCACCCCTCCACTTT. Encoded protein: CASSLSAWGGWGYNSPLHF. The chain combines TRBV28 with TRBJ1-6, with a possible D match to TRBD1 (5 bases). Germline loops: CDR1 MDHEN, CDR2 SYDVKM. V was clipped by 1 base and J by 4 bases, with 20 bases between them. This CDR3 comprises 19 residues.

This chain joins TRBV30 and TRBJ1-4; no clear D. This CDR3 contains 16 residues. The germline V gene has CDR1 GTSNPN and CDR2 SVGIG (reference sequence). Trimming removed 1 base from V and 6 bases from J, with 18 bases in between. The CDR3 DNA is TGTGCCTGGAGTGCCGAACTCAAAAATGGTGATGAAAAACTGTTTTTT. This sequence encodes CAWSAELKNGDEKLFF.

Only one count was recorded for this clone. V usage is TRBV7-9 and J usage is TRBJ2-1; TRBD1 might be the D (5 bases). Trimming left V 3 bases short and J 11 bases short, with 11 bases between. Looked up from germline, CDR1 is SEHNR and CDR2 is FQNEAQ (reference sequence). The CDR3 covers 12 residues. CDR3 coding DNA: TGTGCCAGCAGCTTGATGGGGCCACAGCAGTTCTTC. This gives the protein CASSLMGPQQFF.

This clone was seen a few times. CDR3 protein: CASSYYSTTYSNQPQHF. In DNA form, the CDR3 reads TGTGCCAGCAGCTATTACAGCACAACTTATAGCAATCAGCCCCAGCATTTT. J is TRBJ1-5 and V is TRBV5-6; no reliable D call. Germline V gene sequence: CDR1 SGHDT, CDR2 YYEEEE. V lost 3 bases and J 0 bases, leaving 16 bases between the germline ends. This CDR3 comprises 17 residues.

The chain recombines TRBV5-1 with TRBJ2-5; the D gene is possibly TRBD2 (5 bases). The CDR3 length is 13 residues. V lost 4 bases and J lost 5, with 12 bases in between. Germline V gives CDR1 SGHRS, CDR2 YFSETQ. The CDR3, as DNA: TGCGCCAGCAGCATTGGACTTGGGGAGACCCAGTACTTC. Translated, it gives CASSIGLGETQYF.

This clone was detected a few times. V gene TRBV4-2 combines with J gene TRBJ1-2; perhaps TRBD1 as D (5 bases). The CDR3 consists of 14 residues. Between the trimmed V and J ends, which lost 0 bases and 8 bases, there was a span of 13 bases. The germline V gene has CDR1 LGHNA and CDR2 YNFKEQ. Here the CDR3 DNA reads TGTGCCAGCAGCCAAGATTGGGGGTTGCGGGGCTACACCTTC. Protein product: CASSQDWGLRGYTF.

The chain's CDR3 is CASSFDTRNTEAFF. The CDR3 DNA follows: TGCGCCAGCAGCTTTGATACTAGGAACACTGAAGCTTTCTTT. The rearrangement joins TRBV5-1 to TRBJ1-1, with D unclear. There are 14 residues in the CDR3. V lost 2 bases, J lost 1 base, and 9 bases lay in between. Germline loops: CDR1 SGHRS, CDR2 YFSETQ.

The chain recombines TRBV27 with TRBJ1-2, with D perhaps TRBD1 (5 bases). V was cut by 5 bases and J by 3 bases, with 10 bases left in between. The CDR3 contains 13 residues. Germline V gene lookup returns CDR1 MNHEY and CDR2 SMNVEV (reference sequence). CDR3 nucleotide sequence: TGTGCCAGCAGTCGAGGGGTAGACTATGGCTACACCTTC. Protein sequence: CASSRGVDYGYTF.

The CDR3 DNA sequence: TGTGCCAGCAGTTTGCTACAGGGAGATGGCAATCAGCCCCAGCATTTT. Translation: CASSLLQGDGNQPQHF. The chain links TRBV28 to TRBJ1-5, with a possible D match to TRBD1 (6 bases). V was pared by 3 bases and J by 2 bases, with 14 bases between. The CDR3 contains 16 residues. Per germline, CDR1 MDHEN and CDR2 SYDVKM.

The gene calls are TRBV7-8 and TRBJ1-1; D is undetermined. The CDR3 is made up of 15 amino acids. With 2 bases removed from V and 0 bases from J, the gap between germline ends came to 10 bases. Germline V lookup: CDR1 SGHVS, CDR2 FQNEAQ. CDR3 residues: CASSLSAGLNTEAFF. CDR3 DNA sequence: TGTGCCAGCAGCTTATCAGCGGGGTTGAACACTGAAGCTTTCTTT.

This chain connects TRBV7-6 to TRBJ2-2; perhaps TRBD2 as D (7 bases). In germline, CDR1 is SGHVS, CDR2 FNYEAQ. The V gene lost 1 base and the J gene lost 3 bases, with 9 bases spanning the gap. The CDR3 extends over 15 amino acids. Here the CDR3 reads CASSLEGGDTGELFF. CDR3 sequence (DNA): TGTGCCAGCAGCTTAGAGGGGGGGGACACCGGGGAGCTGTTTTTT. The complete variable domain, with remaining parts taken from reference TRBV7-6 and TRBJ2-2, reads GAGVSQSPRYKVTKRGQDVALRCDPISGHVSLYWYRQALGQGPEFLTYFNYEAQQDKSGLPNDRFSAERPEGSISTLTIQRTEQRDSAMYRCASSLEGGDTGELFFGEGSRLTVL.

V is TRBV5-6 and J is TRBJ2-7, with D possibly being TRBD1 (6 bases). V was trimmed by 3 bases and J by 9 bases, leaving 10 bases between them. The CDR3 is 11 amino acids. The V gene's germline CDR1 is SGHDT and CDR2 YYEEEE. The CDR3 DNA reads TGTGCCAGCAGCTACAGGGATCGGCAGTACTTC. It translates to CASSYRDRQYF.

This chain connects TRBV5-1 to TRBJ2-7, with D perhaps TRBD2 (6 bases). Per the germline V gene, CDR1 is SGHRS and CDR2 is YFSETQ. The CDR3 runs to 14 residues. V was shortened by 7 bases and J by 2 bases, with 16 bases between the two germline ends. The CDR3: CASGPGGSTYEQYF. The CDR3 DNA reads TGCGCCAGCGGCCCTGGAGGGTCAACCTACGAGCAGTACTTC.

The DNA for the CDR3 is TGTGCCAGCCGGGGGACCATCTACAATGAGCAGTTCTTC. Amino acids: CASRGTIYNEQFF. The chain joins TRBV7-3 to TRBJ2-1, with a weak D call TRBD2 (6 bases). CDR1 and CDR2 from the germline V gene are SGHTA and FQGTGA. With 8 bases removed from V and 3 bases from J, the gap between germline ends came to 11 bases. This CDR3 spans 13 amino acids.

V usage is TRBV2 and J usage is TRBJ1-1; D gene ambiguous. Germline CDR1 and CDR2: SNHLY and FYNNEI. CDR3 length equals 14 residues. V lost 6 bases to trimming and J lost 7 bases, with 18 bases between them. The CDR3 nucleotides are TGTGCCAGCAGCCTGCAATACCCGGGGAGTGAAGCTTTCTTT. Translating it yields CASSLQYPGSEAFF.